This is a list of T cell receptor beta chains from one sample in a study of T-cell memory formation after mild COVID-19. TCRdb used MiXCR to reprocess the 5' RACE reads, holding one entry per CDR3 protein. Found here are roughly 62,000 distinct CDR3 sequences, over 8.5% of them singletons; the top ten hold 1.1%. The sequencing input was PBMCs or a T cell subset sorted from them (not recorded which). The receptors originated from a man aged 18 to 29 who had mild COVID-19 (a few samples of this study predate the infection). Cell type and time point are not known. The conserved cysteine and the conserved F or W are not part of the CDR3 here. Fields, in order: clone size, CDR3 length, V gene, CDR3 protein. Clone size is shown for a subset of rows, as once, few, many or a class of expanded clone.

>many|13|TRBV5-6
ASSFETLLTDTQY
>many|12|TRBV9
ASSPGTGTYGYT
>few|12|TRBV4-1
ASSEGAVADTQY
>few|13|TRBV6-5
ASSYSPRSTDTQY
>many|11|TRBV7-2
ASSPRLEGEQF
>-|11|TRBV7-2
ASSSPFTGELF
>few|13|TRBV7-2
ASSLSGVDTGELF
>few|11|TRBV11-3
ASSLGLGKTQY
>few|13|TRBV5-4
ASSLEGPYQETQY
>many|14|TRBV27
ASSPYPTGGHYEQY
>few|11|TRBV5-1
ASSEGFADTQY
>many|13|TRBV10-3
AISESNRAKNIQY
>few|14|TRBV11-2
ASSLQGLSGANVLT
>few|13|TRBV5-1
ASSLSGARTDTQY
>-|15|TRBV4-1
ASSQPTRRQGLRGYT
>-|14|TRBV7-8
ASSSRGKVSGNTIY
>-|12|TRBV5-6
ASTSGLEKTEAF
>-|12|TRBV7-9
ASSADWRQETQY
>-|13|TRBV27
ASNVGGNHRSTQF
>few|13|TRBV20-1
SASNLAGGLDTQY
>-|15|TRBV12-3/TRBV12-4
ASSLSVAGGRADTQY
>many|11|TRBV7-8
ASSSSARDEQF
>-|13|TRBV2
ASGAGTTDTDTQY
>-|13|TRBV7-3
ASSLAGPQGGELF
>-|11|TRBV29-1
SGWTGAGFEQY
>many|11|TRBV7-9
ASMEGGFNEQF
>few|12|TRBV4-1
ASSRPTGDHGYT
>few|13|TRBV6-6
ASSTSGTSGHTQY
>-|10|TRBV5-1
ASSWGSGELF
>-|12|TRBV20-1
SARDARGRETQY
>few|13|TRBV5-1
ASSNRQGSSDTQY
>-|16|TRBV19
ASSGTGGDWPYNSPLH
>-|12|TRBV3-1
ASSQTGGVYEQY
>few|10|TRBV19
ASTATGMEQY
>-|11|TRBV28
ASTGRANYGYT